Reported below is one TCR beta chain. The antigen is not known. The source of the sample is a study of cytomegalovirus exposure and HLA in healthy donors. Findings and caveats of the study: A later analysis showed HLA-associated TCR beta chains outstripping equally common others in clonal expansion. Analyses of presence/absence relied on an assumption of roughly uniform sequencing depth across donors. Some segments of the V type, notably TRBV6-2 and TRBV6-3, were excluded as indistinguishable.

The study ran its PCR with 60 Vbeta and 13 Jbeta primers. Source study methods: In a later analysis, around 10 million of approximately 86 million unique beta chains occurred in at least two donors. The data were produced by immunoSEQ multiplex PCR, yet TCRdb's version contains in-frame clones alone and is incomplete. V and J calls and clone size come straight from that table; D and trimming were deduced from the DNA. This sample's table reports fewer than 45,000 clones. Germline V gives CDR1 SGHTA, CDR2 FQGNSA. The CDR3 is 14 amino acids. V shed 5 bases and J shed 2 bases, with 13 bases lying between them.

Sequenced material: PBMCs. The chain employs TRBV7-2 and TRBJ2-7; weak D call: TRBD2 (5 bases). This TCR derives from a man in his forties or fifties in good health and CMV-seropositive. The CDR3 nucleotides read TGTGCCAGCAGCACAGAGGGCTTGACCTACGAGCAGTACTTC. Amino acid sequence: CASSTEGLTYEQYF. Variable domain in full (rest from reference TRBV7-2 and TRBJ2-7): GAGVSQSPSNKVTEKGKDVELRCDPISGHTALYWYRQSLGQGLEFLIYFQGNSAPDKSGLPSDRFSAERTGGSVSTLTIQRTQQEDSAVYLCASSTEGLTYEQYFGPGTRLTVT.